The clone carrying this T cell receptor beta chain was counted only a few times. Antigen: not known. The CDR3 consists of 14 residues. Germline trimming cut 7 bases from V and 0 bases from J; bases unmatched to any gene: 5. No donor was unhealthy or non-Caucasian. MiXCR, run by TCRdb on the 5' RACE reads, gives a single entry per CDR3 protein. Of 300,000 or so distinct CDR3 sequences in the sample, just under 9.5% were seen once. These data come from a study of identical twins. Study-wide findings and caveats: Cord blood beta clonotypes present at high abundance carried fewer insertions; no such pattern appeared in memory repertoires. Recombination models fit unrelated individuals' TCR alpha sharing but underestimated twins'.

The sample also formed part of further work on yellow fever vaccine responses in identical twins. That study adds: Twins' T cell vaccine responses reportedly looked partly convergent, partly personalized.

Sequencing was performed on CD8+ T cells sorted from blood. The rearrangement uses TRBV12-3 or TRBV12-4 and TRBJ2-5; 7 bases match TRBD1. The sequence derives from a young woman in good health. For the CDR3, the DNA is TGTGCCAGCACTTCGACAGGGAACCAAGAGACCCAGTACTTC. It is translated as CASTSTGNQETQYF.